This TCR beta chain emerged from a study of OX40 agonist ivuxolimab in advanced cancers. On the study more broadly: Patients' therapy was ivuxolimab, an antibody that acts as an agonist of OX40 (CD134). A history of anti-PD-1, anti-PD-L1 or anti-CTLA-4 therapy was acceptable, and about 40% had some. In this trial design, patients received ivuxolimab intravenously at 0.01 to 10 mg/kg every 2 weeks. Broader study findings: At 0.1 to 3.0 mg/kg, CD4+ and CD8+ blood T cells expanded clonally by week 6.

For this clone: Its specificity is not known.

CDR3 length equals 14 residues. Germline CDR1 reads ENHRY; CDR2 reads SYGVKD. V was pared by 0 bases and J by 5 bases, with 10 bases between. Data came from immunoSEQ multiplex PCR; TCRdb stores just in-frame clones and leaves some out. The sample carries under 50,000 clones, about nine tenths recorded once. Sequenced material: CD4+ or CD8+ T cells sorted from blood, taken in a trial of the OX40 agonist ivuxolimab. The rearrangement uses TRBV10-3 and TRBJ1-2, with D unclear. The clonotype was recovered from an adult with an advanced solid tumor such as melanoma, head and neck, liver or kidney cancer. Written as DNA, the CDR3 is TGTGCCATCAGTGAGTCCCAGGCTCTGTATGGCTACACCTTC. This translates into CAISESQALYGYTF.